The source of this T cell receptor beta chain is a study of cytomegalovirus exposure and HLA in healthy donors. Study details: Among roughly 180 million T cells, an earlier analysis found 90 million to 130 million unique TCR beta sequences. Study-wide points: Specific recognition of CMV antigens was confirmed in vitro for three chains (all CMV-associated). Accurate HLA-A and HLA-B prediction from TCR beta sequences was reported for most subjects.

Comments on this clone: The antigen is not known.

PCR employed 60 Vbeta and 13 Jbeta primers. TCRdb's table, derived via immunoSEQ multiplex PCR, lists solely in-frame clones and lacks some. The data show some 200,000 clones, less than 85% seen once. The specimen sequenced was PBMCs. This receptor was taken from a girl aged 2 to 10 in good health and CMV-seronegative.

CDR3 nucleotide sequence: TGTGCCAGCAGTTTAAGGGGCGGCTCCTACGAGCAGTACTTC. Protein: CASSLRGGSYEQYF. V is TRBV27 and J is TRBJ2-7, with a possible D match to TRBD1 (5 bases). Germline CDR1 MNHEY, CDR2 SMNVEV (reference sequence). V was shortened by 2 bases and J by 0 bases, with 8 bases between the two germline ends. The CDR3 is 14 amino acids.